The rows below give T cell receptor beta chains drawn from one sample of a study of blood T cell repertoires in COVID-19. The table came from immunoSEQ multiplex PCR; TCRdb's copy has only in-frame clones and leaves some out. The data contain a few hundred thousand clones, roughly 90% of them seen just once; the ten biggest clones take up roughly 2.9%. Sequencing used PBMCs or T cells enriched from blood (not recorded which). All receptors come from a woman aged 50 to 60 who had been exposed to COVID-19. Both conserved end residues are part of each CDR3. The D gene is left open where the match is weak. Part of the rows lack a size; the others show once, few, many or a class for expanded clones.

TRBJ1-6	NA	TRBV2	NA	CASSEAQTRDSPLHF	TGTGCCAGCAGTGAAGCGCAAACCAGGGATTCACCCCTCCACTTT
TRBJ1-1	NA	TRBV19	NA	CASTLGSFLMNTEAFF	TGTGCCAGTACCCTGGGTAGCTTTTTAATGAACACTGAAGCTTTCTTT
TRBJ1-6	NA	TRBV5-6	NA	CASSSEQASSPLHF	TGTGCCAGCAGCTCAGAACAGGCGAGTTCACCCCTCCACTTT
TRBJ1-6	NA	TRBV28	TRBD1	CASSLLGQASPLHF	TGTGCCAGCAGTTTATTGGGACAGGCATCACCCCTCCACTTT
TRBJ1-6	NA	TRBV20-1	NA	CSASMAGNNSPLHF	TGCAGTGCTAGTATGGCAGGGAATAATTCACCCCTCCACTTT
TRBJ1-5	NA	TRBV1	NA	CTSSQGVGPKGNQPQHF	TGCACCAGCAGCCAAGGGGTGGGTCCCAAGGGGAATCAGCCCCAGCATTTT
TRBJ2-2	NA	TRBV7-2	TRBD2	CASSLVGLAGNTGELFF	TGTGCCAGCAGCTTAGTAGGACTAGCGGGGAACACCGGGGAGCTGTTTTTT
TRBJ1-5	NA	TRBV4-2	NA	CASSQGQGNQPQHF	TGTGCCAGCAGCCAAGGGCAGGGGAATCAGCCCCAGCATTTT
TRBJ1-5	NA	TRBV6-5	TRBD1	CASRPGQGIDQPQHF	TGTGCCAGCCGACCGGGACAGGGGATCGATCAGCCCCAGCATTTT
TRBJ2-7	NA	TRBV5-1	NA	CASSLEAGGLYEQYF	TGCGCCAGCAGCTTGGAGGCAGGGGGGTTGTACGAGCAGTACTTC
TRBJ2-7	NA	TRBV5-6	TRBD1	CASSSSPGQGYEQYF	TGTGCCAGCAGCTCTTCGCCGGGACAGGGGTACGAGCAGTACTTC
TRBJ2-3	NA	TRBV27	TRBD2	CASSKPLGRGGSTDTQYF	TGTGCCAGCAGTAAGCCCCTTGGGCGGGGGGGTTCCACAGATACGCAGTATTTT
TRBJ2-7	NA	TRBV7-9	NA	CASSLGGVSYEQYF	TGTGCCAGCAGCTTAGGGGGGGTGTCCTACGAGCAGTACTTC
TRBJ2-7	few	TRBV19	NA	CASSIAAGEIYEQYF	TGTGCCAGTAGTATAGCGGCAGGTGAGATCTACGAGCAGTACTTC
TRBJ1-2	NA	TRBV7-9	NA	CASSFEGTVSGYTF	TGTGCCAGCAGCTTCGAAGGGACTGTTTCCGGCTACACCTTC
TRBJ1-2	NA	TRBV7-2	NA	CASSLAPGNYGYTF	TGTGCCAGCAGCTTAGCTCCAGGCAACTATGGCTACACCTTC
TRBJ1-3	NA	TRBV19	NA	CASRRDGASGNTIYF	TGTGCCAGTAGGCGGGACGGAGCCTCTGGAAACACCATATATTTT
TRBJ2-2	once	TRBV7-2	TRBD2	CASSLRGGTTNTGELFF	TGTGCCAGCAGCCTACGGGGGGGGACTACGAACACCGGGGAGCTGTTTTTT
TRBJ2-5	once	TRBV5-1	NA	CASSLDMETQYF	TGCGCCAGCAGCCTGGACATGGAGACCCAGTACTTC
TRBJ1-2	NA	TRBV28	NA	CASSFGREHGYTF	TGTGCCAGCAGTTTCGGACGGGAACATGGCTACACCTTC
TRBJ2-3	NA	TRBV3-1/TRBV3-2	TRBD2	CASSHRGLGVSDTQYF	TGTGCCAGCAGCCATAGGGGACTAGGGGTTTCAGATACGCAGTATTTT
TRBJ2-7	NA	TRBV7-2	NA	CASRADLEISYEQYF	TGTGCCAGCAGAGCAGACCTAGAAATCTCCTACGAGCAGTACTTC
TRBJ2-5	NA	TRBV7-2	NA	CASSPTGDTQYF	TGTGCCAGCAGCCCCACGGGGGATACCCAGTACTTC
TRBJ1-2	once	TRBV5-5	TRBD1	CASSLSGTGAIYGYTF	TGTGCCAGCAGCCTTTCCGGGACAGGCGCAATCTATGGCTACACCTTC
TRBJ2-2	NA	TRBV11-3	NA	CASSPGTWRANTGELFF	TGTGCCAGCAGCCCGGGAACTTGGAGAGCGAACACCGGGGAGCTGTTTTTT
TRBJ1-2	NA	TRBV5-1	NA	CASSTGEGVYGYTF	TGCGCCAGCAGCACTGGAGAGGGGGTCTATGGCTACACCTTC
TRBJ2-7	NA	TRBV2	TRBD1	CASSELRGRSLYEQYF	TGTGCCAGCAGTGAATTGAGGGGGCGGTCCCTATACGAGCAGTACTTC
TRBJ2-5	NA	TRBV5-8	NA	CASSLGRGPITQETQYF	TGTGCCAGCAGCTTGGGGCGGGGGCCAATTACCCAAGAGACCCAGTACTTC
TRBJ1-1	NA	TRBV27	NA	CASSLFGGKGTEAFF	TGTGCCAGCAGTTTATTTGGGGGCAAGGGCACTGAAGCTTTCTTT
TRBJ1-1	once	TRBV5-1	NA	CASSSRTENTEAFF	TGCGCCAGCAGCTCAAGGACAGAGAACACTGAAGCTTTCTTT
TRBJ2-1	NA	TRBV6-1	TRBD2	CASSERTSFSGAASYNEQFF	TGTGCCAGCAGTGAACGGACTTCGTTTAGCGGGGCCGCCTCCTACAATGAGCAGTTCTTC
TRBJ1-1	NA	TRBV10-3	TRBD1	CAISESGRTGNTEAFF	TGTGCCATCAGTGAGTCAGGGAGGACAGGGAACACTGAAGCTTTCTTT
TRBJ2-2	NA	TRBV2	TRBD2	CASKTGTSYTGELFF	TGTGCCAGCAAAACCGGGACTAGTTACACCGGGGAGCTGTTTTTT
TRBJ1-5	NA	TRBV29-1	NA	CSVRAGSSNQPQHF	TGCAGCGTGAGGGCCGGCAGTAGCAATCAGCCCCAGCATTTT
TRBJ2-7	NA	TRBV6-1	NA	CASSEVGGEQYF	TGTGCCAGCAGTGAAGTGGGGGGCGAGCAGTACTTC
TRBJ2-5	NA	TRBV5-1	TRBD2	CASSLSSGGLEETQYF	TGCGCCAGCAGCCTGTCTAGCGGGGGCTTAGAGGAGACCCAGTACTTC
TRBJ2-3	NA	TRBV24-1	NA	CATSDGKGDTQYF	TGTGCCACCAGTGATGGAAAGGGGGATACGCAGTATTTT
TRBJ2-7	NA	TRBV30	NA	CAWSPPSSSREQYF	TGTGCCTGGAGTCCTCCCAGCTCCTCGCGGGAGCAGTACTTC
TRBJ1-2	NA	TRBV6-5	TRBD1	CASSPGQGNYGYTF	TGTGCCAGCAGCCCGGGACAGGGGAACTATGGCTACACCTTC
TRBJ1-5	few	TRBV3-1/TRBV3-2	NA	CASSQRPDRGQPQHF	TGTGCCAGCAGCCAACGCCCAGACCGAGGTCAGCCCCAGCATTTT
TRBJ1-2	NA	TRBV9	NA	CASSVGQGGNYTF	TGTGCCAGCAGCGTTGGGCAGGGAGGTAACTACACCTTC
TRBJ1-2	NA	TRBV6-5	NA	CASRTSNYGYTF	TGTGCCAGCAGGACATCTAACTATGGCTACACCTTC
TRBJ2-5	NA	TRBV9	TRBD1	CASSAGGARETQYF	TGTGCCAGCAGCGCAGGGGGCGCCCGGGAGACCCAGTACTTC
TRBJ2-7	NA	TRBV19	TRBD1	CASSHKWTGNTYEQYF	TGTGCCAGTAGCCACAAATGGACAGGAAATACCTACGAGCAGTACTTC
TRBJ1-5	NA	TRBV28	NA	CASSLVDRGQPQHF	TGTGCCAGCAGTTTAGTCGACAGAGGACAGCCCCAGCATTTT
TRBJ1-6	NA	TRBV7-2	NA	CASSSTGSPPSPLHF	TGTGCCAGCAGCAGTACAGGGTCTCCACCTTCACCCCTCCACTTT
TRBJ1-4	NA	TRBV4-1	NA	CASSQGHGGNEKLFF	TGCGCCAGCAGCCAAGGGCACGGGGGGAATGAAAAACTGTTTTTT
TRBJ1-2	many	TRBV7-9	NA	CASSLAEGYGYTF	TGTGCCAGCAGCTTAGCGGAGGGGTATGGCTACACCTTC
TRBJ2-2	NA	TRBV27	TRBD1	CASSRTGGKITGELFF	TGTGCCAGCAGCAGGACAGGGGGCAAAATCACCGGGGAGCTGTTTTTT
TRBJ1-4	NA	TRBV5-4	TRBD1	CASSLSTGGPNGEKLFF	TGTGCCAGCAGCTTGTCAACAGGGGGGCCTAATGGGGAAAAACTGTTTTTT
TRBJ2-7	NA	TRBV18	NA	CASSPNRNAGHEQYF	TGTGCCAGCTCCCCGAACCGGAACGCGGGCCACGAGCAGTACTTC
TRBJ2-7	once	TRBV24-1	NA	CATSDDLVPEQYF	TGTGCCACCAGTGACGATTTAGTGCCCGAGCAGTACTTC
TRBJ2-4	NA	TRBV15	NA	CATSRAGTSGNIQYF	TGTGCCACCAGCAGAGCCGGGACAAGTGGGAACATTCAGTACTTC
TRBJ2-5	NA	TRBV4-1	TRBD1	CASSPRQGEETQYF	TGCGCCAGCAGCCCCCGACAGGGGGAAGAGACCCAGTACTTC
TRBJ1-2	NA	TRBV30	NA	CAWTGSDFRGYTF	TGTGCCTGGACAGGGTCAGACTTCCGTGGCTACACCTTC